This TCR beta chain appears in the sequencing data of a study of T cell responses to AZD1222 COVID-19 vaccine. General study findings and limits: Recipients of AZD1222 seropositive at baseline numbered only 6 or 7.

V was cut by 5 bases and J by 2 bases, with 25 bases left in between. The germline V gene encodes CDR1 LNHNV and CDR2 YYDKDF (reference sequence). There are 18 residues in the CDR3. This clone was picked up a small number of times. Its antigen is currently unknown. Clones were sequenced by immunoSEQ multiplex PCR, and TCRdb holds only the in-frame ones, with some missing. The sample yields 150,000 to 200,000 clones, 88% seen once. The rearrangement links TRBV15 to TRBJ2-7; D could derive from TRBD1 or TRBD2 (6 bases each). The receptor was isolated from an adult who received the AZD1222 COVID-19 vaccine. Specimen: peripheral blood, collected 28 days after the second AZD1222 dose. As DNA, the CDR3 is TGTGCCACCAGCTCTCAAATGGGGGGCGGGATCCCCGCCTACGAGCAGTACTTC. This codes for CATSSQMGGGIPAYEQYF.